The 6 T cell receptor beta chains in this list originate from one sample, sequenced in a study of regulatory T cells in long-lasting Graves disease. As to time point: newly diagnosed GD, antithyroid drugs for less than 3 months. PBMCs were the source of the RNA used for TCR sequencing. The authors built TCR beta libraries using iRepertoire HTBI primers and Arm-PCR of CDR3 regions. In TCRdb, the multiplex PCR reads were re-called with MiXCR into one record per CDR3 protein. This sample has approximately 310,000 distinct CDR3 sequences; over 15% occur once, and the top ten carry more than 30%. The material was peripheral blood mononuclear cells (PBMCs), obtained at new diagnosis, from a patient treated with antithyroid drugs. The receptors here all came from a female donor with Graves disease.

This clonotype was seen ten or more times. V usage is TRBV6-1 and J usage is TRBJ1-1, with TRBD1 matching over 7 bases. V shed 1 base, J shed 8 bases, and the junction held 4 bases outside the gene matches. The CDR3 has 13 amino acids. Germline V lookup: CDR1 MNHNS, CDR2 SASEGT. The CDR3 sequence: CASSEDPGQEAFF. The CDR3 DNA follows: TGTGCCAGCAGTGAAGATCCGGGACAGGAAGCTTTCTTT.

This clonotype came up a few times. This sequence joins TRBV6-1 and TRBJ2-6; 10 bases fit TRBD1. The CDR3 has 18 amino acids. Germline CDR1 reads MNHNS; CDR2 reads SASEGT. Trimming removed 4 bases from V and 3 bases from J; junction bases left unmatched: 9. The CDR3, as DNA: TGTGCCAGCAGTGCCCTGACAGGGGGCAGGGGTGGGGCCAACGTCCTGACTTTC. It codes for CASSALTGGRGGANVLTF.

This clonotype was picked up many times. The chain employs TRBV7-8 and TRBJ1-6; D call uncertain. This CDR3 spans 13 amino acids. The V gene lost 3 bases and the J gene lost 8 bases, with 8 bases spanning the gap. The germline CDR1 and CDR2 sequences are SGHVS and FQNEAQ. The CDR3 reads CASSFGRDSPLHF. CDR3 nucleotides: TGTGCCAGCAGCTTTGGGCGCGATTCACCCCTCCACTTT.

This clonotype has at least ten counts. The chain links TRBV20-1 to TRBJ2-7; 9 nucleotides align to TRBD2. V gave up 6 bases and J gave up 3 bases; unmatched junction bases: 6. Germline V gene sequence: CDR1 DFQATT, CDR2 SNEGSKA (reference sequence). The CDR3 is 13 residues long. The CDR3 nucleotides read TGCAGTGCAAAGACGCGGGAGGGCTACGAGCAGTACTTC. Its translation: CSAKTREGYEQYF.

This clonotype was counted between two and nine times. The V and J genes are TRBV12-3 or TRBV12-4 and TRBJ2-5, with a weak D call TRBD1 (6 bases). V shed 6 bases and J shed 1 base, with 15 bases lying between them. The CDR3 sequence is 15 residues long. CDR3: CASRWWTDTQETQYF. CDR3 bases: TGTGCCAGCAGGTGGTGGACAGACACCCAAGAGACCCAGTACTTC.

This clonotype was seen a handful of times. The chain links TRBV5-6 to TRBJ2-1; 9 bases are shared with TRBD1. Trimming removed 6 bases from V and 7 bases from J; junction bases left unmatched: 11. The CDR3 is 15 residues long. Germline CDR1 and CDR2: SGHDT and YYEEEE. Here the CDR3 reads CASTPTGGQKNEQFF. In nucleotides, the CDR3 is TGTGCCAGCACACCGACAGGGGGACAAAAAAATGAGCAGTTCTTC. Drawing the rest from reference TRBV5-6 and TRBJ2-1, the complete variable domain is DAGVTQSPTHLIKTRGQQVTLRCSPKSGHDTVSWYQQALGQGPQFIFQYYEEEERQRGNFPDRFSGHQFPNYSSELNVNALLLGDSALYLCASTPTGGQKNEQFFGPGTRLTVL.